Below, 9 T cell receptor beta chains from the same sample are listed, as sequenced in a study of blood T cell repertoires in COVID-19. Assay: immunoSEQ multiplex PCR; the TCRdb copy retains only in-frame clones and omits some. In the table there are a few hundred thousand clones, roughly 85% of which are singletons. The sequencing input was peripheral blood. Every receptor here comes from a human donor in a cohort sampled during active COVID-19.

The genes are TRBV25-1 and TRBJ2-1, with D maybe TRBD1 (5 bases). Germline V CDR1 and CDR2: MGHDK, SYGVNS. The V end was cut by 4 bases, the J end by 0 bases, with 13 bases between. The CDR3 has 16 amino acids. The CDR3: CASSADSLSSYNEQFF. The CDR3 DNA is TGTGCCAGCAGTGCCGACAGCCTGAGCTCCTACAATGAGCAGTTCTTC.

CDR3 in amino acids: CATTPGGGPYEQYF. In nucleotides, the CDR3 is TGTGCCACCACGCCGGGGGGGGGCCCCTACGAGCAGTACTTC. The genes are TRBV7-2 and TRBJ2-7, with 8 positions matching TRBD2. J lost 2 bases, V lost 10 bases, and 10 bases had no gene match. Germline CDR1 reads SGHTA; CDR2 reads FQGNSA. This CDR3 is 14 amino acids long.

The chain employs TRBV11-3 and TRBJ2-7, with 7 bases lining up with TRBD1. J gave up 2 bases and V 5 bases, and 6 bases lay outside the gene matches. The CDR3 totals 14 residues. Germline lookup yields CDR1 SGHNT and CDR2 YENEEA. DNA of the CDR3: TGTGCCAGCAGCGTACGGACAGGTCCCTACGAGCAGTACTTC. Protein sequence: CASSVRTGPYEQYF.

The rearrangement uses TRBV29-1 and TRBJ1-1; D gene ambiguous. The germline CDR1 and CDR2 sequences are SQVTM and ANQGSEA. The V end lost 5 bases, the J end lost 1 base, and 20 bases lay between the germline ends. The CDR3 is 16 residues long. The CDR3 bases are TGCAGCGTTCTGTTTCCGTCGGCGGGAGGGAACACTGAAGCTTTCTTT. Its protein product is CSVLFPSAGGNTEAFF.

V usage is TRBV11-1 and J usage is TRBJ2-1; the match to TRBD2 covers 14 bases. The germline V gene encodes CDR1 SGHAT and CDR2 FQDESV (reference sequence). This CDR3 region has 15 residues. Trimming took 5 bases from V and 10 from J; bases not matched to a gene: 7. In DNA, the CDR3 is TGTGCCAGCAGCCGACTAGCGGGGGGGCGAGGGGAGCAGTTCTTC. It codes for CASSRLAGGRGEQFF.

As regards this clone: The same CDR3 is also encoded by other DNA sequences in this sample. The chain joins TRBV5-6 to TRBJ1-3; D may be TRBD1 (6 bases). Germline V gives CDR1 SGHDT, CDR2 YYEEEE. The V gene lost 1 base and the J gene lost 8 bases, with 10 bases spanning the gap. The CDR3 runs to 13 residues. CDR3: CASSLTGRDTIYF. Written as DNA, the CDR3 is TGTGCCAGCAGCTTGACAGGGAGGGACACCATATATTTT.

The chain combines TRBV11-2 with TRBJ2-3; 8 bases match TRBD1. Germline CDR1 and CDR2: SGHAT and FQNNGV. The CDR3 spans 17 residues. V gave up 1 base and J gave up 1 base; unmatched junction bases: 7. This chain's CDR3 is CASSLGTGRGGTDTQYF. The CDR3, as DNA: TGTGCCAGCAGCTTAGGGACAGGGCGGGGTGGCACAGATACGCAGTATTTT.

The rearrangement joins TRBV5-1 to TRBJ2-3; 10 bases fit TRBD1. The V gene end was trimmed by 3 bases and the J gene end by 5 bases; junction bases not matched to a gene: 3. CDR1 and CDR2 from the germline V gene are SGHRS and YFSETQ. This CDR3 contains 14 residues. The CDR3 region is CASSYRDRGDTQYF. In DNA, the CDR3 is TGCGCCAGCAGCTACCGGGACAGGGGAGATACGCAGTATTTT.

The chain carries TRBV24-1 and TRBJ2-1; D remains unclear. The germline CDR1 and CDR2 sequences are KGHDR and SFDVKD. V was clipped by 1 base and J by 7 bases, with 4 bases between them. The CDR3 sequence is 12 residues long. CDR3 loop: CATSDFNNEQFF. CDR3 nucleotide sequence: TGTGCCACCAGTGATTTCAATAATGAGCAGTTCTTC.